The 2 T cell receptor beta chains given below trace back to one sample, sequenced in a study of PD-1 blockade in classical Hodgkin lymphoma. The assay was immunoSEQ multiplex PCR, and TCRdb's table has in-frame clones only and misses some. In the table there are tens of thousands of clones, about 70% of which are singletons. Documented time point: cycle 4 day 1 (C4D1), after six to seven weeks of nivolumab. With no exception, relapse followed autologous stem cell transplantation in all patients, and brentuximab vedotin exposure varied. Sample: peripheral blood mononuclear cells (PBMCs), taken before the fourth cycle of nivolumab. The receptors come from a human donor with classical Hodgkin lymphoma.

By sample share, this clone is medium-sized (0.01 to 0.1%). The V and J genes are TRBV19 and TRBJ1-5, with D tentatively TRBD1 (6 bases). Germline values: CDR1 LNHDA, CDR2 SQIVND (reference sequence). The V end lost 9 bases, the J end lost 4 bases, and 10 bases lay between the germline ends. This CDR3 has 12 amino acids. CDR3 bases: TGTGCCAGCCAAACAGGGAATCAGCCCCAGCATTTT. Protein sequence: CASQTGNQPQHF.

This clone was seen a few times. V gene TRBV7-9 combines with J gene TRBJ2-7; 9 nucleotides line up with TRBD1. Germline V gene data show CDR1 as SEHNR and CDR2 as FQNEAQ (reference sequence). The CDR3 sequence is 14 residues long. J was trimmed by 4 bases and V by 5 bases; bases with no gene match: 6. In nucleotides, the CDR3 is TGTGCCAGCAGCCCTGGGACAGGGCCGTACGAGCAGTACTTC. It codes for CASSPGTGPYEQYF.